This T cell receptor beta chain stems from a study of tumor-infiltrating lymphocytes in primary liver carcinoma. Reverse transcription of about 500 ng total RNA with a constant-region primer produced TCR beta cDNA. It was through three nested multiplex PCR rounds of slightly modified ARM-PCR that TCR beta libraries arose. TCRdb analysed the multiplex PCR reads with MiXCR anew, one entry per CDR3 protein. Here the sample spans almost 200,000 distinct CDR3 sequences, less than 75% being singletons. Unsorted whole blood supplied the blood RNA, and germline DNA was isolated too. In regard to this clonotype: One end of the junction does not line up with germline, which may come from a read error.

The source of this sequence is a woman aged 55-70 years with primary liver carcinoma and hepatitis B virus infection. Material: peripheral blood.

CDR3 loop: CVSSEWEAGVSKNIQYF. CDR3 coding DNA: TGCGTCAGCAGTGAATGGGAAGCGGGAGTTTCCAAAAACATTCAGTACTTC. V and J are TRBV6-1 and TRBJ2-4, with 8 bases identical to TRBD2. Germline V CDR1 and CDR2: MNHNS, SASEGT. This CDR3 is built from 17 residues.